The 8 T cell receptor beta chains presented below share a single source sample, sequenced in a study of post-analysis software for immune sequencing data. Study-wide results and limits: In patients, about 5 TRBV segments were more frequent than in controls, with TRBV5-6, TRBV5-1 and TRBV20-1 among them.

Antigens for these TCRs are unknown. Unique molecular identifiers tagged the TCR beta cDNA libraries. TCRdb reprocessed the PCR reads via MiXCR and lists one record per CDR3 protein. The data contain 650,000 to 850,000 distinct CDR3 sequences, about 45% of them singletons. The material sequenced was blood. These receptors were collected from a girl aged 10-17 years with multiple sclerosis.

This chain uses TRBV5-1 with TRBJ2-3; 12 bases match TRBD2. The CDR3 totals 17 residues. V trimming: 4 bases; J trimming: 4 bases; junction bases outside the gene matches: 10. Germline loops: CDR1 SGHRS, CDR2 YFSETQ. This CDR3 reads CASSGLASGRGADTQYF. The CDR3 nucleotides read TGCGCCAGCAGCGGATTGGCTAGCGGGAGGGGCGCAGATACGCAGTATTTT.

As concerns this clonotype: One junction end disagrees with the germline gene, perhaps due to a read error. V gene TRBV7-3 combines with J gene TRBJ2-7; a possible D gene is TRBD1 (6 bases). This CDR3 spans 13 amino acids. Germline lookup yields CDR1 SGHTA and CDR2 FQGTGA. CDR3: CASSSGVPYEQCF. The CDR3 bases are TGTGCCAGCAGCTCAGGGGTGCCCTACGAGCAGTGCTTC.

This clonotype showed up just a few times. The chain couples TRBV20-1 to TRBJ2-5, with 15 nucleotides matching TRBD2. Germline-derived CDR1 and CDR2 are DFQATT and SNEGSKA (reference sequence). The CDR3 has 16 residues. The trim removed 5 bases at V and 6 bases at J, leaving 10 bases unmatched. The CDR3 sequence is CSAWGLAGGPAQTQYF. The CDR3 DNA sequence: TGCAGTGCTTGGGGACTAGCGGGAGGCCCTGCACAGACCCAGTACTTC.

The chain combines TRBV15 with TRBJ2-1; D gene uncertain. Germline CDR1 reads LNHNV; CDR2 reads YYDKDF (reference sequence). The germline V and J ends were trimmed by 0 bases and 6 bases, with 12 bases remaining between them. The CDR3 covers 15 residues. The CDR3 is CATSRERVLVNEQFF. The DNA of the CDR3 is TGTGCCACCAGCAGAGAAAGGGTTTTGGTCAATGAGCAGTTCTTC.

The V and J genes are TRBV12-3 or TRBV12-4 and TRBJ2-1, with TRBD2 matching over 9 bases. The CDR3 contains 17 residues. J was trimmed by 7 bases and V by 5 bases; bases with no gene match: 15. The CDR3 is CASSSRGVAGVGNEQFF. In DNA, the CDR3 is TGTGCCAGCAGTAGCCGCGGGGTAGCGGGAGTAGGGAATGAGCAGTTCTTC.

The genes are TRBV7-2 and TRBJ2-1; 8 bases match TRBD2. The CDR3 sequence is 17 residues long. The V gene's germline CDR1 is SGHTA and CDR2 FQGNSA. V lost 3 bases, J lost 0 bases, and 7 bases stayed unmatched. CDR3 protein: CASSFPPGGGSYNEQFF. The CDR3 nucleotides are TGTGCCAGCAGCTTCCCACCGGGGGGGGGCTCCTACAATGAGCAGTTCTTC.

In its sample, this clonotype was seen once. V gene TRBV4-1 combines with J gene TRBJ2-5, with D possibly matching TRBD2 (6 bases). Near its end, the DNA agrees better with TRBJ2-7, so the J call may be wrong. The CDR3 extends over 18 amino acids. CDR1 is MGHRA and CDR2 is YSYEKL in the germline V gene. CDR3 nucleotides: TGCGCCAGCAGCCAAGATCGGGACTCCGGGAACAGCGGGTACGAGCAGTACTTC. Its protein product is CASSQDRDSGNSGYEQYF.

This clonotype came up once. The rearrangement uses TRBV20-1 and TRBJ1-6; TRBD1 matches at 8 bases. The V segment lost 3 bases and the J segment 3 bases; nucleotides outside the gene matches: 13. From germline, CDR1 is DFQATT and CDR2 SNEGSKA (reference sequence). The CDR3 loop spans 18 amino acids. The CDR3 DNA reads TGCAGTGCTAGGGTCACCGGGACAGGAAGACACTATAATTCACCCCTCCACTTT. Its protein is CSARVTGTGRHYNSPLHF.